This TCR beta chain was identified in a study of cytomegalovirus exposure and HLA in healthy donors. Overall study results and limits: Around 160 TCR beta chains were listed as cytomegalovirus-associated. It has been reported that TCR beta sequences accurately predicted the HLA-A and HLA-B alleles of most subjects.

The study ran its PCR with 60 Vbeta and 13 Jbeta primers. Original processing methods: The count from a later analysis was tens of millions of unique TCR beta chains, 9 million to 12 million of them shared. Assay: immunoSEQ multiplex PCR; the TCRdb copy retains only in-frame clones and omits some. The D gene and trimming were derived from the DNA, and the V and J assignments and clone size from that table. Among about 89,000 clones, less than 80% were seen once, and the ten largest hold roughly 1.3%. Germline V gives CDR1 SGHTS, CDR2 YDEGEE. The CDR3 has 15 amino acids. V dropped 2 bases and J dropped 5; count of bases not matched to a gene: 5. With regard to this clone: Its antigen is still unknown.

This receptor was obtained from a male donor in good health and CMV-seronegative. Sequencing used PBMCs. V gene TRBV5-8 combines with J gene TRBJ2-5, with 11 bases identical to TRBD2. The CDR3 sequence is CASSLGTSGGETQYF. CDR3 bases: TGTGCCAGCAGCTTAGGGACTAGCGGAGGGGAGACCCAGTACTTC.